This record looks at one T cell receptor beta chain sequence and its context. The source of the sample is a study of OX40 agonist ivuxolimab in advanced cancers. Sequenced by immunoSEQ multiplex PCR; TCRdb stores in-frame clones only, minus some. The table records over 55,000 clones, roughly 87% of them present only once. The germline V gene has CDR1 MNHEY and CDR2 SVGAGI. The CDR3 is 15 amino acids. Deletions cut 6 bases from V and 2 bases from J, with 15 bases between. The rearrangement links TRBV6-5 to TRBJ2-3; D uncertain. Specimen: CD4+ or CD8+ T cells sorted from blood, collected in a trial of the OX40 agonist ivuxolimab. This clonotype was obtained from an adult with an advanced solid tumor such as melanoma, head and neck, liver or kidney cancer. The CDR3 sequence is CASRPVPSLTDTQYF. The DNA for the CDR3 is TGTGCCAGCAGACCCGTCCCTTCGCTCACAGATACGCAGTATTTT.